Presented here are 4 T cell receptor beta chains from one specimen sequenced in a study of tumor-infiltrating lymphocytes in primary liver carcinoma (TCRdb year 2017). The instrument was an Illumina HiSeq 2500. Starting from about 500 ng total RNA, TCRbeta-specific cDNA was produced by reverse transcription with a constant-region primer and ProtoScript II reverse transcriptase. Three nested multiplex PCR rounds, following a slightly modified ARM-PCR procedure, were used to build the TCRbeta libraries. Each of the first two PCR rounds ran for approximately 9 cycles and used multiplex TRBV1-TRBV30 forward primers together with a Cbeta reverse primer. Using fastp trimming at Q25 and MiXCR clonotype assembly, TCRdb reanalyzed the public sequencing data and kept in-frame beta chains. Each record represents a unique CDR3 protein, reported with the most common genes and DNA among its rows. This sample gives some 110,000 distinct CDR3 sequences in total; around 64% of them show up just once. The biggest ten clones account for about 8% of the sample.

Total RNA and DNA were co-extracted from about 19-30 mg of bulk tissue with the AllPrep DNA/RNA mini kit, without cell sorting. Input material: liver tumor tissue from sampling region 3. The cell subset or site label, as the study defines it: tumor region T3, left-lateral pole. The receptors stem from a woman aged 55-70 years with primary liver carcinoma and hepatitis B virus infection.

To note about this clonotype: At one end, the junction sequence differs from germline, possibly due to a read error. This sequence joins TRBV4-2 and TRBJ2-5, with TRBD2 matching 11 bases. The CDR3 totals 16 residues. Germline V gene sequence: CDR1 LGHNA, CDR2 YNFKEQ. This CDR3 is CASSQDLTSGSEIQYF. DNA for the CDR3: TGTGCCAGTAGCCAAGATTTAACTAGCGGGAGTGAGATCCAGTACTTC.

With respect to this clonotype: A much more abundant neighbour one base away suggests this may be a read error. The chain links TRBV12-3 or TRBV12-4 to TRBJ1-1; D uncertain. V lost 5 bases to trimming and J lost 2 bases, with 15 bases between them. This CDR3 is built from 15 residues. The CDR3 here is CASSRTGIGNTEAFF. CDR3 bases: TGTGCCAGCAGTAGAACCGGGATAGGAAACACTGAAGCTTTCTTT.

Comment on this clonotype: Just one base apart from a much larger clone, this may be a read error. The rearrangement uses TRBV28 and TRBJ2-3; tentatively, D is TRBD2 (6 bases). Per the germline V gene, CDR1 is MDHEN and CDR2 is SYDVKM. The CDR3 extends over 15 amino acids. The ends were cut back, 7 bases at V and 2 bases at J, with 16 bases in the middle. CDR3 residues: CASTHGGAYTDTQYF. The CDR3 nucleotides are TGTGCCAGCACCCACGGCGGGGCCTACACAGATACGCAGTATTTT.

The chain is built from TRBV28 and TRBJ1-2, with TRBD1 matching 8 bases. The germline V gene encodes CDR1 MDHEN and CDR2 SYDVKM. The trim removed 11 bases at V and 1 base at J, leaving 9 bases unmatched. This CDR3 comprises 14 residues. The CDR3 protein is CAGAGGQNNYGYTF. Written as DNA, the CDR3 is TGTGCCGGTGCAGGGGGCCAAAATAACTATGGCTACACCTTC.